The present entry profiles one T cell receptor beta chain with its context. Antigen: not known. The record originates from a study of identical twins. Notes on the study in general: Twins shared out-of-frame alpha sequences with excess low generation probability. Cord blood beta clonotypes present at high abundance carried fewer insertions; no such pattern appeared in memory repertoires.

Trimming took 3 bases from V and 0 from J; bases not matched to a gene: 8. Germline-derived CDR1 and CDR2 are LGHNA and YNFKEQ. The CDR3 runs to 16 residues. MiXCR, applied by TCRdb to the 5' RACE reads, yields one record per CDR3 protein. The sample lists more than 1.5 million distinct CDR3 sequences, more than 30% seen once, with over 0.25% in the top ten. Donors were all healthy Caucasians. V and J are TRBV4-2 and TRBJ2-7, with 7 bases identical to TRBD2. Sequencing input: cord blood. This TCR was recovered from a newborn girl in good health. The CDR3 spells CASSHGGGRYSYEQYF. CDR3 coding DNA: TGTGCCAGCAGCCACGGGGGAGGGCGGTACTCCTACGAGCAGTACTTC.